One sample yielded the 27 T cell receptor beta chains listed below, sequenced in a study of blood T cells in healthy people across ages. Combining a sample-barcoded 5' primer with a J-beta primer mix, a second PCR ran for roughly 7 to 12 cycles. TCRdb reprocessed the 5' RACE reads via MiXCR and lists one record per CDR3 protein. Of 980,000 or so distinct CDR3 sequences listed, about 48% are singletons. Sequencing was carried out using blood. These receptors originate from a man younger than 40 in good health.

The V call is TRBV7-2, the J call TRBJ2-3, with D perhaps TRBD2 (5 bases). CDR1 SGHTA and CDR2 FQGNSA come from the germline V gene. V was trimmed by 5 bases and J by 3 bases, leaving 18 bases between them. This CDR3 spans 16 amino acids. The CDR3 is CASSTRVALGTDTQYF. The CDR3 region has the DNA TGTGCCAGCAGCACGAGGGTCGCACTAGGGACAGATACGCAGTATTTT.

The chain couples TRBV4-1 to TRBJ2-1; 8 nucleotides match TRBD2. The CDR3 loop spans 16 amino acids. V dropped 4 bases and J dropped 7; count of bases not matched to a gene: 12. Per the germline V gene, CDR1 is MGHRA and CDR2 is YSYEKL. CDR3 protein: CASSRSGGPSVNEQFF. DNA for the CDR3: TGCGCCAGCAGCCGGTCGGGGGGGCCGAGCGTAAATGAGCAGTTCTTC.

CDR3 DNA sequence: TGTGCCAGCAGCCAGCCGTCGGGGGCCTACGAGCAGTACTTC. This translates into CASSQPSGAYEQYF. V gene TRBV4-2 combines with J gene TRBJ2-7, with D maybe TRBD2 (6 bases). The length of the CDR3 is 14 residues. The germline V gene has CDR1 LGHNA and CDR2 YNFKEQ. Between the trimmed V and J ends, which lost 3 bases and 2 bases, there was a span of 11 bases.

CDR3 nucleotides: TGTGCCAGCAGTTTAATGGGAGGGGGCTTATATGGCTACACCTTC. This translates into CASSLMGGGLYGYTF. This chain joins TRBV28 and TRBJ1-2, with TRBD1 matching 7 bases. Trimming removed 2 bases from V and 5 bases from J; junction bases left unmatched: 8. The V gene's germline CDR1 is MDHEN and CDR2 SYDVKM. The CDR3 is made up of 15 amino acids.

In this sample, this clonotype turned up many times. The CDR3 protein is CAWSHLGSGANVLTF. The DNA for the CDR3 is TGTGCCTGGAGCCATCTAGGGTCGGGGGCCAACGTCCTGACTTTC. The rearrangement joins TRBV30 to TRBJ2-6; no definite D call. CDR1 and CDR2 from the germline V gene are GTSNPN and SVGIG (reference sequence). The germline V and J ends were trimmed by 3 bases and 4 bases, with 13 bases remaining between them. The CDR3 is made up of 15 amino acids.

V gene TRBV4-3 combines with J gene TRBJ2-2; 11 nucleotides align to TRBD2. CDR3 length equals 17 residues. CDR1 is LGHNA, CDR2 YSLEER, per germline. The trim removed 2 bases at V and 0 bases at J, leaving 2 bases unmatched. The CDR3 here is CASSQWGLAANTGELFF. The CDR3 nucleotides read TGCGCCAGCAGCCAATGGGGACTAGCGGCGAACACCGGGGAGCTGTTTTTT.

J is TRBJ2-2 and V is TRBV3-1; D uncertain. Germline values: CDR1 LGHDT, CDR2 YNNKEL (reference sequence). Trimming took off 1 base at V and 4 bases at J, with 7 bases between the two ends. CDR3 length: 14 residues. The CDR3, as DNA: TGTGCCAGCAGCCAAGTTTTGAGCACCGGGGAGCTGTTTTTT. Translation gives CASSQVLSTGELFF.

Details on this clonotype: This may arise from a read error, as a much more abundant clone is one base away. The chain carries TRBV7-2 and TRBJ2-1; 13 bases fit TRBD2. J was trimmed by 4 bases and V by 4 bases; bases with no gene match: 7. There are 17 residues in the CDR3. Germline assignment: CDR1 SGHTA and CDR2 FQGNSA. CDR3 in DNA: TGTGCCAGCAGCTCGGGATCGACTAGCGGGGGGTACAATGAGCAGTTCTTC. Its protein is CASSSGSTSGGYNEQFF.

V is TRBV5-1 and J is TRBJ1-2; 12 bases line up with TRBD1. The CDR3 runs 15 residues. The junction had 7 bases not matched to a gene; V was cut back by 5 bases and J by 5 bases. CDR1 is SGHRS and CDR2 is YFSETQ in the germline V gene. Here the CDR3 reads CASSAGQGASYGYTF. The CDR3 DNA follows: TGCGCCAGCAGTGCGGGACAGGGGGCAAGTTATGGCTACACCTTC.

This sequence joins TRBV29-1 and TRBJ1-1; the D is unclear. CDR3 size: 14 residues. Germline CDR1 and CDR2: SQVTM and ANQGSEA. V shed 1 base and J shed 4 bases, with 13 bases lying between them. The DNA for the CDR3 is TGCAGCGTTGAAGTCCTGGGCGCTCCCACTGAAGCTTTCTTT. This translates into CSVEVLGAPTEAFF.

This CDR3 is CASRRQGSNQPQHF. The DNA for the CDR3 is TGTGCCAGTAGACGACAGGGCAGCAATCAGCCCCAGCATTTT. The chain uses TRBV6-5 and TRBJ1-5; 7 bases line up with TRBD1. Looked up from germline, CDR1 is MNHEY and CDR2 is SVGAGI. The length of the CDR3 is 14 residues. The V and J ends lost 9 bases and 1 base, in that order; junction bases with no gene match: 6.

V and J are TRBV27 and TRBJ1-1, with D tentatively TRBD1 (6 bases). CDR1 and CDR2 (germline): MNHEY, SMNVEV (reference sequence). This CDR3 has 14 residues. The V end lost 5 bases, the J end lost 3 bases, and 13 bases lay between the germline ends. In DNA, the CDR3 is TGTGCCAGCAGTATACAGGGTACTTACACTGAAGCTTTCTTT. This sequence encodes CASSIQGTYTEAFF.

This clonotype was detected many times. The genes are TRBV7-9 and TRBJ2-3; no definite D call. Trimming stripped 2 bases from V and 4 bases from J, with 13 bases between. This CDR3 has 15 residues. The germline V gene has CDR1 SEHNR and CDR2 FQNEAQ (reference sequence). This CDR3 reads CASSLQTYSADTQYF. For the CDR3, the DNA is TGTGCCAGCAGCTTACAGACGTATTCCGCAGATACGCAGTATTTT.

The rearrangement uses TRBV7-9 and TRBJ2-7; perhaps TRBD2 as D (6 bases). The CDR3 is 16 residues long. The ends were cut back, 5 bases at V and 4 bases at J, with 21 bases in the middle. Germline V gene sequence: CDR1 SEHNR, CDR2 FQNEAQ (reference sequence). The CDR3 coding sequence is TGTGCCAGCAGCACGTCCCGGAGGGAAGGGGTTTACGAGCAGTACTTC. As protein: CASSTSRREGVYEQYF.

This clonotype was observed a handful of times. The rearrangement uses TRBV6-1 and TRBJ1-6, with D possibly matching TRBD1 (5 bases). With 3 bases removed from V and 5 bases from J, the gap between germline ends came to 11 bases. This CDR3 has 15 amino acids. Germline values: CDR1 MNHNS, CDR2 SASEGT. The CDR3 coding sequence is TGTGCCAGCAGTGACTCGGGGCCGGATAATTCACCCCTCCACTTT. Translation gives CASSDSGPDNSPLHF.

The chain combines TRBV10-3 with TRBJ2-1; TRBD1 matches 7 bases. The CDR3 is 13 amino acids. Germline V gene sequence: CDR1 ENHRY, CDR2 SYGVKD. The J segment lost 5 bases and the V segment lost 10 bases, leaving 8 bases of the junction unmatched. This CDR3 reads CASGQEHNNEQFF. The CDR3, as DNA: TGTGCCAGTGGACAGGAGCATAACAATGAGCAGTTCTTC.

The gene calls are TRBV20-1 and TRBJ1-2, with a weak D call TRBD1 (6 bases). V shed 3 bases and J shed 7 bases, with 12 bases lying between them. This CDR3 spans 12 amino acids. Germline CDR1 DFQATT, CDR2 SNEGSKA (reference sequence). CDR3 sequence: CSASRGQGGYTF. CDR3 in DNA: TGCAGTGCTAGTCGGGGGCAGGGTGGCTACACCTTC.

This clonotype was detected a few times. The rearrangement links TRBV29-1 to TRBJ2-3; maybe TRBD2 (5 bases). Germline values: CDR1 SQVTM, CDR2 ANQGSEA. The germline V and J ends were trimmed by 7 bases and 5 bases, with 10 bases remaining between them. There are 11 residues in the CDR3. The CDR3 here is CSGGDLDTQYF. DNA for the CDR3: TGCAGCGGGGGAGATCTAGATACGCAGTATTTT.

The sample holds a few counts of this clonotype. The chain carries TRBV11-2 and TRBJ2-6, with TRBD2 as a possible D gene (5 bases). This CDR3 spans 20 amino acids. Trimming removed 1 base from V and 0 bases from J, with 19 bases in between. Germline V CDR1 and CDR2: SGHAT, FQNNGV. The CDR3: CASSLVGPGRGISGANVLTF. CDR3 DNA sequence: TGTGCCAGCAGCTTAGTTGGTCCGGGGAGAGGGATCTCTGGGGCCAACGTCCTGACTTTC.

The chain joins TRBV6-6 to TRBJ2-6; tentative D call: TRBD2 (5 bases). Germline CDR1 reads MNHNY; CDR2 reads SVGAGI (reference sequence). Between the trimmed V and J ends, which lost 3 bases and 4 bases, there was a span of 10 bases. The CDR3 has 15 amino acids. The CDR3 region has the DNA TGTGCCAGCAGTTATAGGGAGACGGGGGCCAACGTCCTGACTTTC. Protein: CASSYRETGANVLTF.

This clonotype was detected only once. The chain links TRBV29-1 to TRBJ1-1; D may be TRBD1 (6 bases). Trimming left V 7 bases short and J 0 bases short, with 12 bases between. This CDR3 is 13 amino acids long. Germline values: CDR1 SQVTM, CDR2 ANQGSEA. The CDR3 protein is CSAKTGMNTEAFF. DNA for the CDR3: TGCAGCGCCAAGACAGGTATGAACACTGAAGCTTTCTTT.

Only a few counts were recorded for this clonotype. The J gene is TRBJ2-5, the V gene TRBV3-1; D unresolved. Germline CDR1 LGHDT, CDR2 YNNKEL (reference sequence). The V end lost 0 bases, the J end lost 3 bases, and 17 bases lay between the germline ends. This CDR3 comprises 17 residues. The CDR3 DNA sequence: TGTGCCAGCAGCCAAGAGGACCTAGGGCCAACGAAAGAGACCCAGTACTTC. It translates to CASSQEDLGPTKETQYF.

This clonotype was seen more than once but under ten times. The genes are TRBV4-2 and TRBJ2-2; D may be TRBD2 (6 bases). Germline V gives CDR1 LGHNA, CDR2 YNFKEQ. This CDR3 is built from 20 residues. V was shortened by 0 bases and J by 1 base, with 21 bases between the two germline ends. The CDR3 sequence is CASSQEFPGLRVKNTGELFF. Written as DNA, the CDR3 is TGTGCCAGCAGCCAAGAATTTCCGGGACTGCGGGTTAAGAACACCGGGGAGCTGTTTTTT.

The chain combines TRBV7-9 with TRBJ2-1; D is perhaps TRBD2 (5 bases). Trimming shortened V by 1 base and J by 3 bases, and 10 bases separated the two germline ends. Germline values: CDR1 SEHNR, CDR2 FQNEAQ (reference sequence). The CDR3 is made up of 15 amino acids. This chain's CDR3 is CASSLVGRGYNEQFF. DNA for the CDR3: TGTGCCAGCAGCTTAGTCGGTCGGGGCTACAATGAGCAGTTCTTC.

This clonotype was counted a few times. CDR3 amino acids: CASSGVGGFNYEQYF. The CDR3 region has the DNA TGTGCCAGCAGTGGGGTTGGGGGGTTCAACTACGAGCAGTACTTC. The chain couples TRBV2 to TRBJ2-7, with D perhaps TRBD2 (6 bases). The V and J ends lost 4 bases and 3 bases respectively, with 16 bases between them. Germline assignment: CDR1 SNHLY and CDR2 FYNNEI. This CDR3 has 15 residues.

This chain joins TRBV5-4 and TRBJ2-7; D may be TRBD2 (6 bases). The J call is doubtful: the DNA matches TRBJ2-5 better. The germline CDR1 and CDR2 sequences are SGHNT and YYREEE (reference sequence). The CDR3 is 15 amino acids. The CDR3 bases are TGTGCCAGCAGCCCTGTTGCGGGGCCGGGGGAGACCCAGTACTTC. Translation gives CASSPVAGPGETQYF.

This clonotype was counted once. The genes are TRBV12-3 or TRBV12-4 and TRBJ2-7, with unresolved D. CDR3 length equals 14 residues. V was cut by 5 bases and J by 6 bases, with 17 bases left in between. In nucleotides, the CDR3 is TGTGCCAGCAGTCTATACGCAAGCCCTCTCGAGCAGTACTTC. Protein sequence: CASSLYASPLEQYF.